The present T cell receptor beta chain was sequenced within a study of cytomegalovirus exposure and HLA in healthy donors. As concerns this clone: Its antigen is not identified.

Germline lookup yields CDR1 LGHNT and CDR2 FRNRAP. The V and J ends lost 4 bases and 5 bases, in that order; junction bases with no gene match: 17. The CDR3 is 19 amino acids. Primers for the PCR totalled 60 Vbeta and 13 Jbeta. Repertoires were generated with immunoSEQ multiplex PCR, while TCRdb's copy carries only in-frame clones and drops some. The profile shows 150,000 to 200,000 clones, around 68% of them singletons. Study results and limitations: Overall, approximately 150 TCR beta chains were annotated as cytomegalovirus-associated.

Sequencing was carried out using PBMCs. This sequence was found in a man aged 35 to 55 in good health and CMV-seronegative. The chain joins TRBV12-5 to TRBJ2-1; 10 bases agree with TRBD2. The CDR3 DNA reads TGTGCTAGTGGTTCATCCGGGACTAGCGCCCAGTTAGGCGACAATGAGCAGTTCTTC. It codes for CASGSSGTSAQLGDNEQFF.